This is a list of T cell receptor beta chains from one sample in a study of T cell responses to AZD1222 COVID-19 vaccine. The repertoire was sequenced with immunoSEQ multiplex PCR; TCRdb's copy has only in-frame clones and lacks some. This table has some 120,000 clones, about 89% appearing once. The starting material was peripheral blood, obtained on day 0 of MenACWY control vaccination. Receptor source: an adult in good health. Each CDR3 is given with its conserved first and last residue. The order of the fields is CDR3 protein, CDR3 DNA, J gene, D gene, V gene, clone size. D genes are given only for firm matches. Clone size appears in some rows only: once, few, many, or a class for an expanded clone.

CDR3: CASTEGFGYTF
DNA: TGTGCCAGCACCGAAGGGTTCGGCTACACCTTC
J: TRBJ1-2
D: -
V: TRBV2
size: -

CDR3: CASSLTSGEKLFF
DNA: TGTGCCAGCAGCTTGACCTCCGGTGAAAAACTGTTTTTT
J: TRBJ1-4
D: -
V: TRBV5-5
size: -

CDR3: CASTPTGYTEAFF
DNA: TGTGCCAGCACCCCCACAGGGTACACTGAAGCTTTCTTT
J: TRBJ1-1
D: -
V: TRBV6-5
size: -

CDR3: CASSLSTDTQYF
DNA: TGTGCCAGCAGCTTAAGTACAGATACGCAGTATTTT
J: TRBJ2-3
D: -
V: TRBV11-3
size: -

CDR3: CASSFLSGTDEQFF
DNA: TGTGCCAGCAGTTTTCTATCCGGGACCGATGAGCAGTTCTTC
J: TRBJ2-1
D: -
V: TRBV28
size: -

CDR3: CATSDRYDTEAFF
DNA: TGTGCCACCAGTGATCGTTACGACACTGAAGCTTTCTTT
J: TRBJ1-1
D: -
V: TRBV24-1
size: -

CDR3: CASSQRTGPYGYTF
DNA: TGCGCCAGCAGCCAAAGGACAGGGCCCTATGGCTACACCTTC
J: TRBJ1-2
D: TRBD1
V: TRBV4-1
size: -

CDR3: CASSLNVTGTSTDTQYF
DNA: TGTGCCAGCAGCTTAAATGTGACGGGGACTAGCACAGATACGCAGTATTTT
J: TRBJ2-3
D: -
V: TRBV7-3
size: -

CDR3: CASAQGNEKLFF
DNA: TGTGCCAGCGCACAGGGAAATGAAAAACTGTTTTTT
J: TRBJ1-4
D: -
V: TRBV3-1/TRBV3-2
size: -

CDR3: CASSQGAGGGNKEQYF
DNA: TGCGCCAGCAGCCAAGGTGCCGGCGGAGGCAACAAGGAGCAGTACTTC
J: TRBJ2-7
D: -
V: TRBV4-1
size: -

CDR3: CASSPLQGEGPYGYTF
DNA: TGTGCCAGCAGCCCTTTACAGGGCGAAGGTCCCTATGGCTACACCTTC
J: TRBJ1-2
D: -
V: TRBV7-8
size: -

CDR3: CASSRLAGGYNEQFF
DNA: TGCGCCAGCAGTCGCCTAGCGGGAGGTTATAATGAGCAGTTCTTC
J: TRBJ2-1
D: TRBD2
V: TRBV4-1
size: -

CDR3: CASSQDETGGVRDGYTF
DNA: TGCGCCAGCAGCCAAGATGAGACAGGGGGCGTCAGGGATGGCTACACCTTC
J: TRBJ1-2
D: TRBD1
V: TRBV4-1
size: once

CDR3: CASSYPRGRNQETQYF
DNA: TGTGCCAGCAGTTACCCCAGGGGGCGCAACCAAGAGACCCAGTACTTC
J: TRBJ2-5
D: TRBD1
V: TRBV6-6
size: -

CDR3: CASSPTVGNEQFF
DNA: TGTGCCAGTAGTCCGACAGTGGGGAATGAGCAGTTCTTC
J: TRBJ2-1
D: -
V: TRBV19
size: -

CDR3: CASSLVASGSAYEQYF
DNA: TGTGCCAGCAGCTTAGTGGCTAGCGGGAGCGCCTACGAGCAGTACTTC
J: TRBJ2-7
D: TRBD2
V: TRBV11-2
size: -

CDR3: CASSMGQLYNEQFF
DNA: TGCGCCAGCAGCATGGGACAGCTATACAATGAGCAGTTCTTC
J: TRBJ2-1
D: TRBD1
V: TRBV5-1
size: -

CDR3: CAIVPRDREGTGELFF
DNA: TGTGCCATCGTTCCACGAGACAGGGAGGGCACCGGGGAGCTGTTTTTT
J: TRBJ2-2
D: -
V: TRBV10-3
size: few

CDR3: CASSLVTGYLGEQYF
DNA: TGTGCCAGCAGCTTAGTCACAGGGTATCTTGGCGAGCAGTACTTC
J: TRBJ2-7
D: -
V: TRBV11-3
size: once

CDR3: CASSSQLWETYEQYF
DNA: TGTGCCAGTAGTTCCCAACTTTGGGAAACCTACGAGCAGTACTTC
J: TRBJ2-7
D: -
V: TRBV19
size: -

CDR3: CSAREDREQYF
DNA: TGCAGTGCTAGAGAGGACAGGGAGCAGTACTTC
J: TRBJ2-7
D: TRBD1
V: TRBV20-1
size: -

CDR3: CASSLTGRGDEQFF
DNA: TGCGCCAGCAGCTTGACAGGGCGGGGGGATGAGCAGTTCTTC
J: TRBJ2-1
D: TRBD2
V: TRBV5-1
size: -

CDR3: CASTRLAGQNTGELFF
DNA: TGTGCCAGCACCAGACTAGCGGGGCAGAACACCGGGGAGCTGTTTTTT
J: TRBJ2-2
D: TRBD2
V: TRBV3-1/TRBV3-2
size: -

CDR3: CATSSGQGVNQPQHF
DNA: TGTGCCACCAGCAGCGGACAGGGGGTAAATCAGCCCCAGCATTTT
J: TRBJ1-5
D: TRBD1
V: TRBV15
size: -

CDR3: CASSPAQAPNTEAFF
DNA: TGCGCCAGCAGCCCTGCCCAGGCCCCGAACACTGAAGCTTTCTTT
J: TRBJ1-1
D: -
V: TRBV5-1
size: -

CDR3: CAVGGDRGHEQYF
DNA: TGTGCCGTCGGAGGGGACAGGGGTCACGAGCAGTACTTC
J: TRBJ2-7
D: TRBD1
V: TRBV2
size: -

CDR3: CASSFGGRTEAFF
DNA: TGTGCCAGCAGTTTCGGGGGGAGGACTGAAGCTTTCTTT
J: TRBJ1-1
D: -
V: TRBV12-3/TRBV12-4
size: -

CDR3: CASSLGGDPGGYGYTF
DNA: TGTGCCAGCAGCTTGGGGGGGGACCCAGGAGGCTATGGCTACACCTTC
J: TRBJ1-2
D: -
V: TRBV5-6
size: -

CDR3: CASSLEGGWSLWDTEAFF
DNA: TGCGCCAGCAGCTTGGAGGGTGGGTGGTCTTTGTGGGACACTGAAGCTTTCTTT
J: TRBJ1-1
D: -
V: TRBV5-1
size: -

CDR3: CASSQVGIYEQYF
DNA: TGTGCCAGCAGCCAAGTCGGGATCTACGAGCAGTACTTC
J: TRBJ2-7
D: -
V: TRBV3-1/TRBV3-2
size: -

CDR3: CASERTGGHHYEQYF
DNA: TGTGCCAGTGAAAGGACAGGGGGACACCACTACGAGCAGTACTTC
J: TRBJ2-7
D: TRBD1
V: TRBV28
size: -

CDR3: CASSSSGGSEQFF
DNA: TGTGCCAGCAGTTCGTCAGGGGGCAGTGAGCAGTTCTTC
J: TRBJ2-1
D: TRBD1
V: TRBV6-5
size: -

CDR3: CASSETRARAQETQYF
DNA: TGCGCCAGCAGTGAAACACGGGCGCGGGCCCAAGAGACCCAGTACTTC
J: TRBJ2-5
D: -
V: TRBV10-1
size: -

CDR3: CASSYGQGLYEQYF
DNA: TGTGCCAGCAGTTATGGACAGGGTTTGTACGAGCAGTACTTC
J: TRBJ2-7
D: TRBD1
V: TRBV6-2/TRBV6-3
size: -

CDR3: CASSLAARSTQYF
DNA: TGCGCCAGCAGCTTGGCGGCTAGGAGTACGCAGTATTTT
J: TRBJ2-3
D: -
V: TRBV5-1
size: -

CDR3: CASSVEGNYEQYF
DNA: TGTGCCAGCAGCGTAGAAGGAAACTACGAGCAGTACTTC
J: TRBJ2-7
D: -
V: TRBV9
size: -

CDR3: CASERQETQYF
DNA: TGTGCCAGCGAGCGGCAAGAGACCCAGTACTTC
J: TRBJ2-5
D: -
V: TRBV2
size: -

CDR3: CASSVMDEYSGEQYF
DNA: TGTGCCAGCAGTGTAATGGACGAATATTCAGGCGAGCAGTACTTC
J: TRBJ2-7
D: -
V: TRBV2
size: -

CDR3: CASSLLDRDGYTF
DNA: TGCGCCAGCAGCTTGCTGGACAGGGATGGCTACACCTTC
J: TRBJ1-2
D: TRBD1
V: TRBV5-1
size: -

CDR3: CASTGSPGGTTDTQYF
DNA: TGTGCCAGCACAGGGTCCCCGGGAGGGACCACAGATACGCAGTATTTT
J: TRBJ2-3
D: TRBD2
V: TRBV27
size: -

CDR3: CASRPWLANYGYTF
DNA: TGTGCCAGCCGGCCGTGGCTAGCTAACTATGGCTACACCTTC
J: TRBJ1-2
D: -
V: TRBV6-5
size: -

CDR3: CASSREGRTGELFF
DNA: TGTGCCAGCAGCCGGGAGGGGCGCACCGGGGAGCTGTTTTTT
J: TRBJ2-2
D: TRBD2
V: TRBV7-9
size: -

CDR3: CASSLLGVGYNEQFF
DNA: TGTGCCAGCAGCTTGTTGGGCGTGGGATACAATGAGCAGTTCTTC
J: TRBJ2-1
D: -
V: TRBV5-4
size: -

CDR3: CASSMPFLGNTEAFF
DNA: TGTGCCAGTAGTATGCCATTTTTGGGAAACACTGAAGCTTTCTTT
J: TRBJ1-1
D: -
V: TRBV19
size: -

CDR3: CASSSTSFTGELFF
DNA: TGCGCCAGCAGCTCAACTAGCTTCACCGGGGAGCTGTTTTTT
J: TRBJ2-2
D: -
V: TRBV5-1
size: -

CDR3: CASSRDRGWSNQPQHF
DNA: TGTGCCAGCAGCCGGGACAGGGGTTGGAGCAATCAGCCCCAGCATTTT
J: TRBJ1-5
D: TRBD1
V: TRBV7-2
size: -

CDR3: CASSLKADKGPYTF
DNA: TGTGCCAGCAGCTTAAAGGCAGACAAGGGCCCCTACACCTTC
J: TRBJ1-2
D: -
V: TRBV7-3
size: -

CDR3: CAISDNRGGSEQYF
DNA: TGTGCCATCAGTGATAACAGGGGCGGCAGCGAGCAGTACTTC
J: TRBJ2-7
D: TRBD1
V: TRBV10-3
size: -

CDR3: CASSAGTGNEQFF
DNA: TGCGCCAGCAGTGCCGGGACGGGAAATGAGCAGTTCTTC
J: TRBJ2-1
D: -
V: TRBV10-2
size: -

CDR3: CASSLVDNSPLHF
DNA: TGTGCCAGCAGTTTAGTTGATAATTCACCCCTCCACTTT
J: TRBJ1-6
D: -
V: TRBV27
size: -

CDR3: CASSQEECPCNEQFF
DNA: TGCGCCAGCAGCCAAGAGGAATGTCCCTGCAATGAGCAGTTCTTC
J: TRBJ2-1
D: -
V: TRBV4-1
size: -